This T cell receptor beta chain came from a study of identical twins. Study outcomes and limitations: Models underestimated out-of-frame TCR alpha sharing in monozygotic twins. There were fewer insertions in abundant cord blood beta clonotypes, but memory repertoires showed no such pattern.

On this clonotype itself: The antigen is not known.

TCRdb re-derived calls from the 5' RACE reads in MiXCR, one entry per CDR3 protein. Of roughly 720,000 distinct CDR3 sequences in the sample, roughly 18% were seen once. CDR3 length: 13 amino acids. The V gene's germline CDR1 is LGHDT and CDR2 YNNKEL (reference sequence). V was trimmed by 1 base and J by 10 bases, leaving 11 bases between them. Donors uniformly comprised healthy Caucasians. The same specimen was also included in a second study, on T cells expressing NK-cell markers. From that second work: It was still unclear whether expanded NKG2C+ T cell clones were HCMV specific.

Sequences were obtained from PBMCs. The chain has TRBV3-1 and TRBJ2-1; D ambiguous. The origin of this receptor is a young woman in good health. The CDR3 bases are TGTGCCAGCAGCCAAGCCGAGCTGGACGAGCAGTTCTTC. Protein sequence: CASSQAELDEQFF.